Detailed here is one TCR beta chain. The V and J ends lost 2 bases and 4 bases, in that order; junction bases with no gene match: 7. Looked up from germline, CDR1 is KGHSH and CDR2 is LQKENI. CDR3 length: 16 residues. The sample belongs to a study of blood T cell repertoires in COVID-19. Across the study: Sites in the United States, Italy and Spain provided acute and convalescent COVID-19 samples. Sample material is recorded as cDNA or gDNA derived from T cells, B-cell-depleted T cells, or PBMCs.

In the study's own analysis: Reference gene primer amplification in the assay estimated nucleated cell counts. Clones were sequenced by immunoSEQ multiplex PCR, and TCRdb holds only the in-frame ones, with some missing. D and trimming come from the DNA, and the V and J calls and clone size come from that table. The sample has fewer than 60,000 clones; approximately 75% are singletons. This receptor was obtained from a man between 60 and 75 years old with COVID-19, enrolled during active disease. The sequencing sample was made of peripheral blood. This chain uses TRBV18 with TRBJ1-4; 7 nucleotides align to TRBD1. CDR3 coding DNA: TGTGCCAGCTCACCAAGAGGACAGGCAGATAATGAAAAACTGTTTTTT. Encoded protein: CASSPRGQADNEKLFF.